The 21 T cell receptor beta chains given below trace back to one sample, sequenced in a study of blood T cells in healthy people across ages. PCR was performed a second time for about 7 to 11 cycles using a sample-barcoded 5' primer and a J-beta primer mix. MiXCR, applied by TCRdb to the 5' RACE reads, yields one record per CDR3 protein. The sample lists 850,000 to 1,000,000 distinct CDR3 sequences; 40% to 60% were seen once. Sequencing was done on a sample of blood. These receptors were taken from a man in his thirties or forties in good health.

Details on this clonotype: An end of the junction differs from the germline gene, which may be a read error. This sequence joins TRBV20-1 and TRBJ1-5; D is unclear. This CDR3 comprises 12 residues. Germline CDR1 is DFQATT and CDR2 is SNEGSKA (reference sequence). In nucleotides, the CDR3 is TGCAGTAGGGCTTTTCTCAATCAGCCCCGGCATTTT. Protein sequence: CSRAFLNQPRHF.

This clonotype was observed a handful of times. The chain combines TRBV7-8 with TRBJ2-1; 10 bases are a match to TRBD1. CDR1 and CDR2 (germline): SGHVS, FQNEAQ. This CDR3 has 16 amino acids. With V trimmed by 5 bases and J by 0 bases, 4 bases remained unmatched. This CDR3 reads CASSRRQGASYNEQFF. The CDR3 DNA sequence: TGTGCCAGCAGCCGTCGACAGGGGGCCTCCTACAATGAGCAGTTCTTC.

This clonotype turned up a few times. The chain recombines TRBV10-3 with TRBJ1-2; 7 nucleotides agree with TRBD1. Germline lookup yields CDR1 ENHRY and CDR2 SYGVKD. J gave up 5 bases and V 4 bases, and 4 bases lay outside the gene matches. This CDR3 region has 13 residues. The CDR3 region has the DNA TGTGCCATCAGTGCGGGACAGAGTTATGGCTACACCTTC. Its protein product is CAISAGQSYGYTF.

The genes are TRBV28 and TRBJ2-7, with unresolved D. CDR1 is MDHEN and CDR2 is SYDVKM in the germline V gene. The V gene lost 0 bases and the J gene lost 7 bases, with 4 bases spanning the gap. This CDR3 is built from 11 residues. The chain's CDR3 is CASSLWEEQYF. In DNA, the CDR3 is TGTGCCAGCAGTTTATGGGAGGAGCAGTACTTC.

The chain carries TRBV12-3 or TRBV12-4 and TRBJ2-2; D unclear. The CDR3 spans 16 residues. Trimming left V 6 bases short and J 0 bases short, with 14 bases between. The CDR3 region is CASSNWAAPNTGELFF. The CDR3 DNA is TGTGCCAGCAGCAACTGGGCAGCCCCGAACACCGGGGAGCTGTTTTTT.

This chain uses TRBV2 with TRBJ1-1; D remains ambiguous. CDR1 is SNHLY and CDR2 is FYNNEI in the germline V gene. Deletions cut 0 bases from V and 8 bases from J, with 13 bases between. CDR3 length: 14 residues. CDR3 bases: TGTGCCAGCAGTGAAGCTGGTGGTCTCTCCGAAGCTTTCTTT. This translates into CASSEAGGLSEAFF.

This chain uses TRBV20-1 with TRBJ2-5, with D maybe TRBD2 (5 bases). The DNA end favors TRBJ2-7, so the J call may be wrong. This CDR3 is 14 amino acids long. Germline loops: CDR1 DFQATT, CDR2 SNEGSKA (reference sequence). This CDR3 reads CSATPTRYLSEQYF. The CDR3, as DNA: TGCAGTGCTACTCCAACTAGGTATCTAAGCGAGCAGTACTTC.

This sequence joins TRBV12-3 or TRBV12-4 and TRBJ1-2, with D possibly being TRBD1 (6 bases). V was cut by 6 bases and J by 1 base, with 12 bases left in between. The CDR3 totals 14 residues. In DNA form, the CDR3 reads TGTGCCAGCAGGCGACAGGACAGTAACTATGGCTACACCTTC. It yields the protein CASRRQDSNYGYTF.

The chain couples TRBV6-6 to TRBJ1-5; perhaps TRBD1 as D (5 bases). This CDR3 region has 14 residues. Deletions cut 6 bases from V and 2 bases from J, with 11 bases between. Germline-derived CDR1 and CDR2 are MNHNY and SVGAGI (reference sequence). This CDR3 is CASRTEMGNQPQHF. The CDR3 nucleotides are TGTGCCAGCAGGACAGAGATGGGCAATCAGCCCCAGCATTTT.

This clonotype was recorded once. The chain carries TRBV5-6 and TRBJ2-2, with a weak D call TRBD2 (5 bases). Trimming shortened V by 2 bases and J by 13 bases, and 12 bases separated the two germline ends. Germline values: CDR1 SGHDT, CDR2 YYEEEE. The length of the CDR3 is 12 residues. CDR3: CASSFQRRRLFF. CDR3 DNA sequence: TGTGCCAGCAGCTTTCAGAGGAGGAGGCTGTTTTTT.

A few counts support this clonotype. The chain employs TRBV24-1 and TRBJ2-7; 8 bases match TRBD1. Germline assignment: CDR1 KGHDR and CDR2 SFDVKD. V dropped 0 bases and J dropped 3; count of bases not matched to a gene: 15. The length of the CDR3 is 19 residues. The CDR3 nucleotides are TGTGCCACCAGTGATTTGTTAATCCGGACAGGGAGGCGCAACTACGAGCAGTACTTC. Encoded protein: CATSDLLIRTGRRNYEQYF.

The CDR3 here is CAKRPGMNTEAFF. The DNA for the CDR3 is TGTGCCAAGAGACCAGGGATGAACACTGAAGCTTTCTTT. The chain carries TRBV3-1 and TRBJ1-1; D is possibly TRBD1 (5 bases). V was pared by 10 bases and J by 0 bases, with 12 bases between. The germline gives CDR1 LGHDT, CDR2 YNNKEL (reference sequence). The CDR3 totals 13 residues. Full variable domain (missing parts from reference TRBV3-1 and TRBJ1-1): DTAVSQTPKYLVTQMGNDKSIKCEQNLGHDTMYWYKQDSKKFLKIMFSYNNKELIINETVPNRFSPKSPDKAHLNLHINSLELGDSAVYFCAKRPGMNTEAFFGQGTRLTVV.

This chain uses TRBV28 with TRBJ2-7, with D possibly matching TRBD2 (5 bases). V lost 5 bases, J lost 1 base, and 15 bases lay in between. This CDR3 has 15 residues. CDR1 is MDHEN, CDR2 SYDVKM, per germline. The CDR3 is CASSPGGQKSYEQYF. The CDR3 nucleotides read TGTGCCAGCAGTCCGGGCGGGCAGAAATCCTACGAGCAGTACTTC.

This clonotype was counted ten times or more. This rearrangement joins TRBV24-1 to TRBJ1-5, with TRBD1 identical over 7 bases. Germline values: CDR1 KGHDR, CDR2 SFDVKD. The CDR3 extends over 13 amino acids. V shed 10 bases, J shed 6 bases, and the junction held 8 bases outside the gene matches. CDR3 sequence: CATSDRVAQPQHF. CDR3 in DNA: TGTGCCACGAGCGACAGGGTGGCTCAGCCCCAGCATTTT.

The genes are TRBV10-3 and TRBJ1-2; tentative D call: TRBD1 (5 bases). V was trimmed by 7 bases and J by 5 bases, leaving 14 bases between them. The length of the CDR3 is 13 residues. From germline, CDR1 is ENHRY and CDR2 SYGVKD. CDR3 sequence: CAIMAGRDYGYTF. The DNA of the CDR3 is TGTGCCATCATGGCAGGGCGGGATTATGGCTACACCTTC.

The chain recombines TRBV3-1 with TRBJ1-1; no definite D call. CDR1 and CDR2 (germline): LGHDT, YNNKEL (reference sequence). The CDR3 extends over 13 amino acids. The V end lost 6 bases, the J end lost 4 bases, and 12 bases lay between the germline ends. The CDR3 nucleotides read TGTGCCAGCAGTAGGACCAGCCGCACTGAAGCTTTCTTT. Translating gives CASSRTSRTEAFF.

V gene TRBV3-1 combines with J gene TRBJ2-7; the match to TRBD2 covers 8 bases. This CDR3 has 14 amino acids. After removal of 0 bases from V and 7 bases from J, the junction contained 5 bases not matched to a gene. From germline, CDR1 is LGHDT and CDR2 YNNKEL (reference sequence). CDR3 coding DNA: TGTGCCAGCAGCCAAGAGAAACTAGCGGTAGAGCAGTACTTC. This codes for CASSQEKLAVEQYF.

The chain recombines TRBV4-3 with TRBJ1-1, with D maybe TRBD1 (5 bases). Per germline, CDR1 LGHNA and CDR2 YSLEER. CDR3 length: 14 amino acids. Between the trimmed V and J ends, which lost 0 bases and 3 bases, there was a span of 8 bases. The CDR3 nucleotides are TGCGCCAGCAGCCAAGATATGGGGGACACTGAAGCTTTCTTT. It yields the protein CASSQDMGDTEAFF.

Remarks on this clonotype: A much larger clone differs by one base, so this may be a read error. The J gene is TRBJ2-1, the V gene TRBV5-1; D is undetermined. The CDR3 loop spans 16 amino acids. Germline V gene sequence: CDR1 SGHRS, CDR2 YFSETQ. V was shortened by 4 bases and J by 5 bases, with 19 bases between the two germline ends. CDR3 in DNA: TGCGCCAGCAGCGCGCGTACTGGATCCTACCACAATGAGCAGTTCTTC. Amino acids: CASSARTGSYHNEQFF.

The gene calls are TRBV6-1 and TRBJ1-3; D is ambiguous. Trimming cost V 4 bases and J 0 bases, with 10 bases left between them. Germline V gives CDR1 MNHNS, CDR2 SASEGT. The CDR3 is 15 amino acids. The CDR3 here is CASSVSLRSGNTIYF. Written as DNA, the CDR3 is TGTGCCAGCAGTGTGAGCCTTCGCTCTGGAAACACCATATATTTT.

This clonotype was picked up a small number of times. The rearrangement links TRBV28 to TRBJ2-1; maybe TRBD1 (6 bases). Germline V lookup: CDR1 MDHEN, CDR2 SYDVKM. This CDR3 comprises 15 residues. V lost 4 bases and J 9 bases, leaving 19 bases between the germline ends. The CDR3 region is CASSSAGTPAAEQFF. For the CDR3, the DNA is TGTGCCAGCAGTTCGGCCGGGACACCGGCCGCTGAGCAGTTCTTC.